A single sample gave rise to the 30 T cell receptor beta chains below, sequenced in a study of human T cells and chemical hapten exposure. TCRdb itself ran the RACE reads through MiXCR, one entry per CDR3 protein. The data hold around 200,000 distinct CDR3 sequences, with more than 20% observed a single time. Time point indicated: patch test 3, about 24 weeks after DPC sensitization. Documented treatment: therapeutic diphenylcyclopropenone sensitization with weekly scalp DPC. This specimen consisted of whole blood, obtained in connection with sensitization to the hapten diphenylcyclopropenone (DPC). These receptors all stem from a woman in her forties with alopecia areata. Some clones in this sample may be carry-over from other donors' samples.

In this sample, this clonotype turned up a few times. The chain couples TRBV20-1 to TRBJ2-1; maybe TRBD1 (5 bases). Trimming shortened V by 5 bases and J by 5 bases, and 13 bases separated the two germline ends. The CDR3 sequence is 13 residues long. Germline CDR1 is DFQATT and CDR2 is SNEGSKA (reference sequence). CDR3: CSAYLDSHNEQFF. In nucleotides, the CDR3 is TGCAGTGCTTACCTCGACAGTCACAATGAGCAGTTCTTC.

The CDR3, as DNA: TGTGCCAGCAGCTTAGCCCATCAAGAGACCCAGTACTTC. It specifies CASSLAHQETQYF. This rearrangement joins TRBV11-1 to TRBJ2-5; the D is unclear. Trimming took off 0 bases at V and 2 bases at J, with 4 bases between the two ends. This CDR3 contains 13 residues. Germline CDR1 is SGHAT and CDR2 is FQDESV (reference sequence).

There are a few counts of this clonotype. J is TRBJ2-7 and V is TRBV7-2, with unresolved D. This CDR3 has 14 amino acids. The V and J ends lost 1 base and 0 bases respectively, with 7 bases between them. Per the germline V gene, CDR1 is SGHTA and CDR2 is FQGNSA. The CDR3 region is CASSLEVSSYEQYF. The CDR3 DNA follows: TGTGCCAGCAGCTTAGAGGTCAGCTCCTACGAGCAGTACTTC.

This clonotype was seen ten or more times. The chain uses TRBV6-6 and TRBJ1-2, with D uncertain. The CDR3 is 13 amino acids. CDR1 MNHNY and CDR2 SVGAGI come from the germline V gene (reference sequence). Trimming removed 8 bases from V and 4 bases from J, with 14 bases in between. The CDR3: CASGLLSTYGYTF. CDR3 in DNA: TGTGCCAGCGGGCTTCTAAGCACCTATGGCTACACCTTC.

The V and J genes are TRBV28 and TRBJ2-6; D ambiguous. CDR1 is MDHEN, CDR2 SYDVKM, per germline. This CDR3 contains 16 residues. Trimming took 7 bases from V and 2 from J, leaving 15 bases between them. CDR3 coding DNA: TGTGCCAGCACCCCCCCCCGGTCCGCTGGGGCCAACGTCCTGACTTTC. This sequence encodes CASTPPRSAGANVLTF.

Only a few counts were recorded for this clonotype. The J gene is TRBJ1-1, the V gene TRBV5-1, with 7 bases lining up with TRBD1. The germline gives CDR1 SGHRS, CDR2 YFSETQ. CDR3 length equals 14 residues. V shed 3 bases, J shed 4 bases, and the junction held 6 bases outside the gene matches. DNA of the CDR3: TGCGCCAGCAGCTCCCGACAGGGCCGCACTGAAGCTTTCTTT. It encodes CASSSRQGRTEAFF. The full variable domain, rest sourced from reference TRBV5-1 and TRBJ1-1, is KAGVTQTPRYLIKTRGQQVTLSCSPISGHRSVSWYQQTPGQGLQFLFEYFSETQRNKGNFPGRFSGRQFSNSRSEMNVSTLELGDSALYLCASSSRQGRTEAFFGQGTRLTVV.

In its sample, this clonotype was seen many times. The rearrangement links TRBV4-2 to TRBJ2-7; no reliable D call. Germline V lookup: CDR1 LGHNA, CDR2 YNFKEQ. The V and J ends lost 1 base and 4 bases respectively, with 11 bases between them. There are 14 residues in the CDR3. In nucleotides, the CDR3 is TGTGCCAGCAGCCAAGTGGTCGCCAGTTACGAGCAGTACTTC. Translated: CASSQVVASYEQYF.

The chain has TRBV7-9 and TRBJ1-2, with D tentatively TRBD1 (5 bases). V was cut by 1 base and J by 0 bases, with 9 bases left in between. This CDR3 has 15 amino acids. Germline V gives CDR1 SEHNR, CDR2 FQNEAQ (reference sequence). This CDR3 is CASSLGRGANYGYTF. The CDR3 DNA is TGTGCCAGCAGCTTAGGACGGGGGGCTAACTATGGCTACACCTTC.

V usage is TRBV28 and J usage is TRBJ2-2; D ambiguous. Trimming cost V 6 bases and J 6 bases, with 8 bases left between them. Germline loops: CDR1 MDHEN, CDR2 SYDVKM. The CDR3 sequence is 12 residues long. As DNA, the CDR3 is TGTGCCAGCAGCCTGAGTGCCGGGGAGCTGTTTTTT. Encoded protein: CASSLSAGELFF. Based on the CDR3 plus reference TRBV28 and TRBJ2-2, the full variable domain is DVKVTQSSRYLVKRTGEKVFLECVQDMDHENMFWYRQDPGLGLRLIYFSYDVKMKEKGDIPEGYSVSREKKERFSLILESASTNQTSMYLCASSLSAGELFFGEGSRLTVL.

This clonotype occurred a few times. This rearrangement joins TRBV20-1 to TRBJ2-3, with a weak D call TRBD1 (7 bases). CDR1 DFQATT and CDR2 SNEGSKA come from the germline V gene (reference sequence). V was pared by 6 bases and J by 2 bases, with 18 bases between. The CDR3 sequence is 15 residues long. In DNA form, the CDR3 reads TGCAGTGCCAGCGGGCCAGGGGGTCTCACAGATACGCAGTATTTT. Its translation is CSASGPGGLTDTQYF.

This clonotype was seen a few times. V is TRBV6-1 and J is TRBJ2-7; TRBD2 might be the D (6 bases). CDR3 length equals 13 residues. V lost 7 bases, J lost 4 bases, and 14 bases lay in between. CDR1 is MNHNS and CDR2 is SASEGT in the germline V gene. The DNA of the CDR3 is TGTGCCAGCATTCGGGGAGGAACGTACGAGCAGTACTTC. It encodes CASIRGGTYEQYF.

In its sample, this clonotype was seen a few times. The CDR3 sequence is CASSKDGRSNQPQHF. Here the CDR3 DNA reads TGTGCCAGCAGTAAGGACGGACGAAGCAATCAGCCCCAGCATTTT. This chain connects TRBV6-2 or TRBV6-3 to TRBJ1-5, with D hard to call. Germline CDR1 MNHEY, CDR2 SVGEGT. Trimming pared 5 bases from V and 1 base from J, leaving 12 bases between. CDR3 length: 15 residues.

In its sample, this clonotype was seen a few times. CDR3 sequence: CSAESLTGNEQFF. CDR3 DNA sequence: TGCAGCGCCGAGAGCCTGACAGGGAACGAGCAGTTCTTC. The V call is TRBV29-1, the J call TRBJ2-1; 7 nucleotides agree with TRBD1. The CDR3 length is 13 residues. Germline V gives CDR1 SQVTM, CDR2 ANQGSEA. The V and J ends lost 7 bases and 10 bases, in that order; junction bases with no gene match: 13.

This clonotype was observed a few times. The chain links TRBV28 to TRBJ2-3; D might be TRBD1 or TRBD2, each matching 5 bases. The germline V gene has CDR1 MDHEN and CDR2 SYDVKM. The CDR3 length is 15 residues. With 6 bases removed from V and 1 base from J, the gap between germline ends came to 14 bases. The CDR3: CASSPGTARTDTQYF. The CDR3 nucleotides are TGTGCCAGCAGCCCCGGGACGGCACGCACAGATACGCAGTATTTT.

A few counts support this clonotype. The chain couples TRBV28 to TRBJ2-4, with D hard to call. The CDR3 is 13 residues long. In germline, CDR1 is MDHEN, CDR2 SYDVKM. Trimming took off 6 bases at V and 7 bases at J, with 13 bases between the two ends. DNA of the CDR3: TGTGCCAGCAGCCTCAGGTCACCTAACATTCAGTACTTC. Translating gives CASSLRSPNIQYF.

The chain joins TRBV29-1 to TRBJ2-5, with a possible D match to TRBD1 (5 bases). Per the germline V gene, CDR1 is SQVTM and CDR2 is ANQGSEA. Trimming pared 2 bases from V and 5 bases from J, leaving 9 bases between. The CDR3 totals 12 residues. The CDR3 reads CSVEQGAETQYF. The CDR3 DNA follows: TGCAGCGTTGAACAGGGTGCGGAGACCCAGTACTTC.

V usage is TRBV20-1 and J usage is TRBJ1-1; the D is unclear. V lost 0 bases to trimming and J lost 1 base, with 9 bases between them. In germline, CDR1 is DFQATT, CDR2 SNEGSKA (reference sequence). The CDR3 length is 14 residues. CDR3 loop: CSARDSGSNTEAFF. Written as DNA, the CDR3 is TGCAGTGCTAGAGATTCAGGATCGAACACTGAAGCTTTCTTT.

This CDR3 is CASSESGLAKNIQYF. CDR3 DNA sequence: TGTGCCAGCAGTGAATCGGGGTTAGCCAAAAACATTCAGTACTTC. The rearrangement links TRBV25-1 to TRBJ2-4, with D possibly matching TRBD2 (5 bases). The V gene's germline CDR1 is MGHDK and CDR2 SYGVNS. V lost 1 base and J 0 bases, leaving 7 bases between the germline ends. The CDR3 totals 15 residues. The complete variable domain, with remaining parts taken from reference TRBV25-1 and TRBJ2-4, reads EADIYQTPRYLVIGTGKKITLECSQTMGHDKMYWYQQDPGMELHLIHYSYGVNSTEKGDLSSESTVSRIRTEHFPLTLESARPSHTSQYLCASSESGLAKNIQYFGAGTRLSVL.

This clonotype came up many times. The rearrangement joins TRBV5-1 to TRBJ2-3, with 15 bases identical to TRBD2. After removal of 4 bases from V and 6 bases from J, the junction contained 3 bases not matched to a gene. CDR1 is SGHRS, CDR2 YFSETQ, per germline. This CDR3 has 15 amino acids. CDR3 region: CASSRTSGRADTQYF. The DNA of the CDR3 is TGCGCCAGCAGCAGGACTAGCGGGAGGGCGGATACGCAGTATTTT.

The V call is TRBV2, the J call TRBJ1-2; D is possibly TRBD1 (5 bases). Germline loops: CDR1 SNHLY, CDR2 FYNNEI. V was cut by 1 base and J by 7 bases, with 13 bases left in between. The CDR3 is 14 residues long. The CDR3 here is CASSEGRTLGGYTF. CDR3 nucleotide sequence: TGTGCCAGCAGTGAAGGAAGGACACTTGGTGGCTACACCTTC.

The chain combines TRBV27 with TRBJ2-5, with TRBD2 matching 10 bases. This CDR3 has 16 amino acids. Per the germline V gene, CDR1 is MNHEY and CDR2 is SMNVEV (reference sequence). Losses at the gene ends were 5 bases for V and 1 base for J; bases not matched to a gene: 7. The CDR3 DNA reads as TGTGCCAGCAGTCGGCGGACTAGCGGAGCCCAAGAGACCCAGTACTTC. It encodes CASSRRTSGAQETQYF.

A few counts support this clonotype. This rearrangement joins TRBV4-3 to TRBJ1-2; D perhaps matches TRBD1 (5 bases). With 0 bases removed from V and 5 bases from J, the gap between germline ends came to 10 bases. This CDR3 has 14 amino acids. The germline V gene has CDR1 LGHNA and CDR2 YSLEER. The CDR3 protein is CASSQEQGRYGYTF. CDR3 in DNA: TGCGCCAGCAGCCAAGAGCAGGGACGGTATGGCTACACCTTC.

This sequence joins TRBV6-1 and TRBJ1-5, with 8 bases identical to TRBD1. The germline gives CDR1 MNHNS, CDR2 SASEGT. Trimming removed 3 bases from V and 3 bases from J; junction bases left unmatched: 13. The CDR3 totals 18 residues. This CDR3 reads CASSELYGQGRNNQPQHF. As DNA, the CDR3 is TGTGCCAGCAGTGAGCTTTACGGACAGGGTAGGAACAATCAGCCCCAGCATTTT.

The rearrangement uses TRBV28 and TRBJ2-7; D not certain. V dropped 7 bases and J dropped 1 base, with 8 bases sitting between them. Germline-derived CDR1 and CDR2 are MDHEN and SYDVKM. This CDR3 has 12 amino acids. CDR3 sequence: CASMATSYEQYF. The CDR3 nucleotides are TGTGCCAGCATGGCCACATCCTACGAGCAGTACTTC.

This chain links TRBV20-1 with TRBJ2-3, with D hard to call. From germline, CDR1 is DFQATT and CDR2 SNEGSKA (reference sequence). This CDR3 spans 11 amino acids. V lost 6 bases and J 8 bases, leaving 12 bases between the germline ends. This chain's CDR3 is CSATLLGTQYF. The DNA of the CDR3 is TGCAGTGCCACGTTATTGGGTACGCAGTATTTT.

In this sample, this clonotype turned up a few times. The rearrangement links TRBV7-2 to TRBJ2-5, with 8 bases identical to TRBD2. CDR1 is SGHTA and CDR2 is FQGNSA in the germline V gene. J lost 1 base, V lost 3 bases, and 4 bases had no gene match. The CDR3 covers 15 residues. CDR3 amino acids: CASSFTSGVQETQYF. Here the CDR3 DNA reads TGTGCCAGCAGCTTTACTAGCGGAGTCCAAGAGACCCAGTACTTC.

This clonotype was detected a few times. The chain combines TRBV7-2 with TRBJ2-7; tentative D call: TRBD2 (6 bases). Germline V lookup: CDR1 SGHTA, CDR2 FQGNSA. The CDR3 contains 16 residues. V shed 1 base and J shed 0 bases, with 13 bases lying between them. Written as DNA, the CDR3 is TGTGCCAGCAGCTTAGAAGGTAGCGGTTACTCCTACGAGCAGTACTTC. Translating gives CASSLEGSGYSYEQYF.

This clonotype was seen only once. The chain is built from TRBV6-1 and TRBJ2-1, with 13 bases fitting TRBD2. The CDR3 is 15 amino acids. Germline loops: CDR1 MNHNS, CDR2 SASEGT. The trim removed 6 bases at V and 4 bases at J, leaving 3 bases unmatched. Written as DNA, the CDR3 is TGTGCCAGCAGGGCGGGACTAGCGGGATACAATGAGCAGTTCTTC. It specifies CASRAGLAGYNEQFF.

This clonotype has only a few counts. The chain carries TRBV4-2 and TRBJ2-1; 9 bases agree with TRBD1. Germline V gene lookup returns CDR1 LGHNA and CDR2 YNFKEQ. Trimming took 2 bases from V and 8 from J; bases not matched to a gene: 4. The CDR3 is 14 residues long. The CDR3 nucleotides are TGTGCCAGCAGCCAATGGACAGGGGACGATGAGCAGTTCTTC. The encoded protein is CASSQWTGDDEQFF.

Points on this clonotype: At one of its ends the junction is not consistent with the germline gene, which may arise from a read error. V is TRBV6-5 and J is TRBJ2-4; perhaps TRBD2 as D (5 bases). Germline V CDR1 and CDR2: MNHEY, SVGAGI. The CDR3 runs to 19 residues. CDR3 sequence (DNA): TGTGCCAGCAGTTACTCGAGTATGTCCGGGATCGCAGCCAAAAACATTCGGTACTTC. It encodes CASSYSSMSGIAAKNIRYF.